These T cell receptor beta chains were read from a single sample in a study of vaccination and CD4 T cells after COVID-19. TCRdb re-derived calls from the PCR reads in MiXCR, one entry per CDR3 protein. The table lists around 14,000 distinct CDR3 sequences, less than 30% of them singletons. Antigens for these TCRs are unknown. Here the sequenced sample was CD4+ T cells from blood, cultured in vitro, taken before SARS-CoV-2 vaccination. The origin of the receptors is a human donor who received a COVID-19 vaccine. CDR3s include the opening cysteine and the closing phenylalanine or tryptophan. The D gene is left open where the match is weak. Size is omitted from some rows. Given values are once, few, many or a class for expanded clones.

D gene,clone size,J gene,V gene,CDR3 DNA,CDR3 protein
TRBD1,NA,TRBJ1-1,TRBV10-3,TGTGCCATCAGTTCAGCCGGGACAGGGTTTTTGAGTGCTGAAGCTTTCTTT,CAISSAGTGFLSAEAFF
NA,medium-sized,TRBJ1-6,TRBV6-1,TGTGCCAGCAGTGAAATACAGGGAGGATCACCCCTCCACTTT,CASSEIQGGSPLHF
TRBD2,NA,TRBJ2-2,TRBV19,TGTGCCAGTAGTATGGCTAGCGGGGGGGCCACCGGGGAGCTGTTTTTT,CASSMASGGATGELFF
NA,few,TRBJ2-5,TRBV10-1,TGCGCCAGCAGTGAGTCGGGGGGCATGGGGACCCAGTACTTC,CASSESGGMGTQYF
NA,few,TRBJ1-1,TRBV20-1,TGCAGTGCTCCTACCTCGGGCAGGAACACTGAAGCTTTCTTT,CSAPTSGRNTEAFF
TRBD2,medium-sized,TRBJ2-3,TRBV7-2,TGTGCCAGCAGCCCTCTAGCGGGGTACACAGATACGCAGTATTTT,CASSPLAGYTDTQYF
NA,once,TRBJ2-1,TRBV20-1,TGCAGTGCTAGAGGACTAGTAGGCTACAATGAGCAGTTCTTC,CSARGLVGYNEQFF
TRBD1,few,TRBJ1-1,TRBV7-8,TGTGCCAGTACGGAGGGGGCCCTCATCATGAACACTGAAGCTTTCTTT,CASTEGALIMNTEAFF
TRBD1,NA,TRBJ2-7,TRBV12-3/TRBV12-4,TGTGCCAGCAGTTTACGGGGACAGGGCGTGGGCAGGACCTACGAGCAGTACTTC,CASSLRGQGVGRTYEQYF
NA,few,TRBJ2-3,TRBV6-5,TGTGCCAGCAGTTACTCCGGGAGGCGCGAGGGGCGGGGGCTCCAGGATACGCAGTATTTT,CASSYSGRREGRGLQDTQYF
NA,NA,TRBJ1-6,TRBV4-1,TGCGCCAGCAGCCGGAGGGAGGGTTATTCACCCCTCCACTTT,CASSRREGYSPLHF
TRBD1,few,TRBJ2-7,TRBV5-4,TGTGCCAGCAGCTCGATACAGGGGTTGAACGAGCAGTACTTC,CASSSIQGLNEQYF
NA,NA,TRBJ1-1,TRBV10-3,TGTGCCATCAGTGGAGGGGTAACTGAAGCTTTCTTT,CAISGGVTEAFF
TRBD1,few,TRBJ2-7,TRBV11-3,TGTGCCAGCGGCGCCCCGGGACAGGGGGCCTACGAGCAGTACTTC,CASGAPGQGAYEQYF
NA,medium-sized,TRBJ1-6,TRBV2,TGTGCCAGCGAGGCCGACCGCAATTCACCCCTCCACTTT,CASEADRNSPLHF
TRBD2,few,TRBJ2-7,TRBV6-1,TGTGCCAGCAGCCCTACCAGCGGGGGGGCGAGCGAGCAGTACTTC,CASSPTSGGASEQYF
TRBD1,NA,TRBJ1-2,TRBV7-2,TGTGCCAGCAGCCCCCCGACAGGGTATGATGGCTACACCTTC,CASSPPTGYDGYTF
NA,NA,TRBJ1-4,TRBV27,TGTGCCAGCAGGTCAAGCGGGGGGCGCGGTGATGAAAAACTGTTTTTT,CASRSSGGRGDEKLFF
TRBD1,NA,TRBJ1-6,TRBV28,TGTGCCAGCAGTTTACCCGGACAGGGGAATTCACCCCTCCACTTT,CASSLPGQGNSPLHF
TRBD1,NA,TRBJ1-6,TRBV7-9,TGTGCCAGCAGCACAGGACAGGGGAGTGTATCACCCCTCCACTTT,CASSTGQGSVSPLHF
NA,few,TRBJ1-2,TRBV5-4,TGTGCCAGCAGCTCGGACAGATTTAACTATGGCTACACCTTC,CASSSDRFNYGYTF
TRBD2,NA,TRBJ2-7,TRBV6-5,TGTGCCAGCAGTTCCGCGGGACTAGCGGGGTCGGGAGAGCAGTACTTC,CASSSAGLAGSGEQYF
TRBD1,NA,TRBJ1-1,TRBV30,TGTGCCACCACCGGGACAGGGGAATTTGTGGCTTTCTTT,CATTGTGEFVAFF
NA,NA,TRBJ2-5,TRBV5-5,TGTGCCAGCAGCTTACGGGTGTTTGGGGAGACCCAGTACTTC,CASSLRVFGETQYF
NA,NA,TRBJ1-2,TRBV10-3,TGTGCCGTTCAGGGTTCCATTAACTATGGCTACACCTTC,CAVQGSINYGYTF
TRBD1,few,TRBJ2-2,TRBV5-4,TGTGCCAGCAGCTTGGACAGGGGGTACACCGGGGAGCTGTTTTTT,CASSLDRGYTGELFF
NA,few,TRBJ2-7,TRBV7-2,TGTGCCAGCAGCTTAGCGCGATCCTACGAGCAGTACTTC,CASSLARSYEQYF
NA,NA,TRBJ2-3,TRBV2,TGTGCCAGCAGTGAGGACCGATACACAGATACGCAGTATTTT,CASSEDRYTDTQYF
TRBD2,NA,TRBJ2-3,TRBV20-1,TGCAGTGCTAGGTTTGCTAGCGGGGGGACCACAGATACGCAGTATTTT,CSARFASGGTTDTQYF